What follows are 31 T cell receptor beta chains derived from one specimen sequenced in a study of shared clonotypes between healthy human individuals. Sequencing used immunoSEQ multiplex PCR; TCRdb keeps in-frame clones, though not all of them. This sample has 650,000 to 750,000 clones, with 60% to 80% found just once. Sequenced material: memory CD4+ T cells sorted from blood. Documented subset: CD45RA-negative fraction. These receptors all stem from a woman aged 30 to 39 in good health.

The chain is built from TRBV5-8 and TRBJ1-5, with D possibly TRBD1 on 5 matching bases. Per the germline V gene, CDR1 is SGHTS and CDR2 is YDEGEE. Trimming left V 3 bases short and J 2 bases short, with 15 bases between. CDR3 length equals 16 residues. The CDR3 is CASSWNLRDGNQPQHF. The CDR3 coding sequence is TGTGCCAGCAGCTGGAACCTCAGGGACGGCAATCAGCCCCAGCATTTT.

This chain links TRBV5-1 with TRBJ2-2; TRBD2 is a possible D gene (6 bases). This CDR3 contains 14 residues. Germline V lookup: CDR1 SGHRS, CDR2 YFSETQ. Trimming removed 1 base at V and 6 bases at J, with 10 bases between. CDR3 amino acids: CASSLLREAGELFF. CDR3 bases: TGCGCCAGCAGCTTGCTTAGGGAGGCCGGGGAGCTGTTTTTT.

The gene calls are TRBV7-9 and TRBJ2-7; D gene ambiguous. The CDR3 consists of 15 residues. The V gene lost 2 bases and the J gene lost 7 bases, with 18 bases spanning the gap. Germline CDR1 and CDR2: SEHNR and FQNEAQ (reference sequence). The CDR3 reads CASSLTTATFGEQYF. CDR3 nucleotides: TGTGCCAGCAGCTTAACTACAGCCACCTTCGGAGAGCAGTACTTC.

This clone came up a few times. The chain joins TRBV5-5 to TRBJ2-5; D is undetermined. Trimming left V 2 bases short and J 5 bases short, with 10 bases between. CDR1 and CDR2 (germline): SGHKS, YYEKEE (reference sequence). The CDR3 has 13 amino acids. The CDR3 DNA follows: TGTGCCAGCAGCTTAATGGGTTGGGAGACCCAGTACTTC. This codes for CASSLMGWETQYF. Full variable domain (remainder filled in from reference TRBV5-5 and TRBJ2-5): DAGVTQSPTHLIKTRGQQVTLRCSPISGHKSVSWYQQVLGQGPQFIFQYYEKEERGRGNFPDRFSARQFPNYSSELNVNALLLGDSALYLCASSLMGWETQYFGPGTRLLVL.

The rearrangement joins TRBV6-6 to TRBJ1-3; 9 nucleotides line up with TRBD1. This CDR3 is built from 16 residues. Germline values: CDR1 MNHNY, CDR2 SVGAGI (reference sequence). J lost 2 bases, V lost 8 bases, and 10 bases had no gene match. CDR3 in DNA: TGTGCCAGCCATGGGACAGGGAGCGCTACTGGAAACACCATATATTTT. Its translation: CASHGTGSATGNTIYF.

The V call is TRBV27, the J call TRBJ2-6; TRBD2 might be the D (5 bases). CDR1 is MNHEY, CDR2 SMNVEV, per germline (reference sequence). V was cut by 2 bases and J by 0 bases, with 11 bases left in between. The CDR3 is 17 amino acids. This CDR3 is CASSLKDFSSGANVLTF. The CDR3 DNA follows: TGTGCCAGCAGTTTAAAGGACTTTAGCTCTGGGGCCAACGTCCTGACTTTC.

This clone is a singleton in its sample. The chain is built from TRBV14 and TRBJ2-5, with 9 positions matching TRBD2. Germline CDR1 is SGHDN and CDR2 is FVKESK. V was pared by 2 bases and J by 5 bases, with 15 bases of the junction left unmatched. The CDR3 is made up of 18 amino acids. The DNA of the CDR3 is TGTGCCAGCAGCCAACAAATAATCGGGCTAGCGGGAAGGGAGACCCAGTACTTC. This sequence encodes CASSQQIIGLAGRETQYF.

The V gene is TRBV27, the J gene TRBJ2-7, with D tentatively TRBD2 (5 bases). Between the trimmed V and J ends, which lost 7 bases and 4 bases, there was a span of 14 bases. The CDR3 has 13 amino acids. Per germline, CDR1 MNHEY and CDR2 SMNVEV (reference sequence). The CDR3 sequence is CASIFGKEYEQYF. CDR3 in DNA: TGTGCCAGCATCTTCGGGAAGGAGTACGAGCAGTACTTC.

The chain employs TRBV6-5 and TRBJ1-2; 9 bases map to TRBD1. V was pared by 6 bases and J by 8 bases, with 10 bases of the junction left unmatched. CDR1 is MNHEY and CDR2 is SVGAGI in the germline V gene. The CDR3 has 14 amino acids. CDR3 protein: CASRITGTGKGYTF. The CDR3 nucleotides are TGTGCCAGCAGGATAACCGGGACAGGGAAGGGCTACACCTTC.

The rearrangement joins TRBV28 to TRBJ2-6; D is unresolved. Trimming cost V 9 bases and J 1 base, with 4 bases left between them. There are 12 residues in the CDR3. Germline-derived CDR1 and CDR2 are MDHEN and SYDVKM. The CDR3 protein is CASSSGANVLTF. DNA for the CDR3: TGTGCCAGTTCATCTGGGGCCAACGTCCTGACTTTC. The full variable domain, its missing parts supplied by reference TRBV28 and TRBJ2-6, is DVKVTQSSRYLVKRTGEKVFLECVQDMDHENMFWYRQDPGLGLRLIYFSYDVKMKEKGDIPEGYSVSREKKERFSLILESASTNQTSMYLCASSSGANVLTFGAGSRLTVL.

The V call is TRBV5-4, the J call TRBJ2-7; 8 bases are a match to TRBD1. The germline CDR1 and CDR2 sequences are SGHNT and YYREEE (reference sequence). CDR3 length: 17 amino acids. The J segment lost 4 bases and the V segment lost 0 bases, leaving 12 bases of the junction unmatched. The CDR3 reads CASSLAKTGEARYEQYF. Here the CDR3 DNA reads TGTGCCAGCAGCTTGGCCAAGACAGGGGAGGCAAGATACGAGCAGTACTTC.

The chain combines TRBV28 with TRBJ2-2; D might be TRBD2 (6 bases). This CDR3 has 12 residues. Trimming left V 10 bases short and J 7 bases short, with 13 bases between. Germline loops: CDR1 MDHEN, CDR2 SYDVKM. The CDR3 is CATAGSSGELFF. Written as DNA, the CDR3 is TGTGCCACCGCCGGGAGTAGCGGGGAGCTGTTTTTT.

This clone appeared many times. The same CDR3 arises from other DNA sequences in this sample as well. This chain connects TRBV5-1 to TRBJ2-3; unclear D gene. V was clipped by 0 bases and J by 1 base, with 3 bases between them. This CDR3 is built from 13 residues. CDR1 SGHRS and CDR2 YFSETQ come from the germline V gene. CDR3 sequence reads: CASSLAGTDTQYF. The CDR3 DNA reads TGCGCCAGCAGCTTGGCGGGCACAGATACGCAGTATTTT.

This clone is a singleton in its sample. This chain uses TRBV7-8 with TRBJ2-3; D is undetermined. V was shortened by 5 bases and J by 5 bases, with 14 bases between the two germline ends. Germline lookup yields CDR1 SGHVS and CDR2 FQNEAQ. This CDR3 spans 14 amino acids. The CDR3 sequence: CASSLSFARDTQYF. CDR3 DNA sequence: TGTGCCAGCAGCCTATCATTTGCAAGAGATACGCAGTATTTT.

The chain joins TRBV7-3 to TRBJ2-4; D not certain. This CDR3 comprises 15 residues. Germline V gene lookup returns CDR1 SGHTA and CDR2 FQGTGA. V lost 8 bases and J lost 5, with 19 bases in between. The CDR3 DNA follows: TGTGCCAGCTCTATTTGGGGTAAACCAGAAAACATTCAGTACTTC. This encodes CASSIWGKPENIQYF.

The gene calls are TRBV30 and TRBJ1-2, with 7 bases matching TRBD1. The germline CDR1 and CDR2 sequences are GTSNPN and SVGIG (reference sequence). This CDR3 comprises 13 residues. J lost 4 bases, V lost 1 base, and 3 bases had no gene match. This CDR3 is CAWSAGQSYGYTF. The CDR3 DNA is TGTGCCTGGAGTGCGGGACAGTCCTATGGCTACACCTTC.

This chain connects TRBV28 to TRBJ1-3, with D possibly TRBD1 on 5 matching bases. Germline CDR1 reads MDHEN; CDR2 reads SYDVKM. Trimming removed 6 bases at V and 4 bases at J, with 13 bases between. CDR3 length equals 14 residues. The CDR3 DNA follows: TGTGCCAGCAGATCACTCCGACAGGGAAACACCATATATTTT. This translates into CASRSLRQGNTIYF.

This chain uses TRBV27 with TRBJ2-1; D is undetermined. Germline V lookup: CDR1 MNHEY, CDR2 SMNVEV (reference sequence). V was shortened by 2 bases and J by 5 bases, with 7 bases between the two germline ends. This CDR3 has 13 amino acids. In DNA form, the CDR3 reads TGTGCCAGCAGTTTAAATGGAAACAATGAGCAGTTCTTC. Amino acids: CASSLNGNNEQFF.

There are a few counts of this clone. The chain is built from TRBV5-1 and TRBJ2-2; no firm D call. CDR3 length equals 15 residues. V was cut by 3 bases and J by 7 bases, with 16 bases left in between. Germline V lookup: CDR1 SGHRS, CDR2 YFSETQ. The CDR3 nucleotides read TGCGCCAGCAGCTCCGGGTTAGGGTCGGTCGGGGAGCTGTTTTTT. This encodes CASSSGLGSVGELFF.

About this clone: A much larger clone differs by one base, so this may be a read error. Other nucleotide sequences in the sample specify the same CDR3. The chain combines TRBV11-2 with TRBJ1-1, with no clear D. V dropped 5 bases and J dropped 3 bases, with 10 bases sitting between them. The length of the CDR3 is 13 residues. Germline V gives CDR1 SGHAT, CDR2 FQNNGV. The CDR3 sequence: CASSTQRDTEAFF. CDR3 DNA: TGTGCCAGCAGCACCCAAAGAGACACTGAAGCTTTCTTT.

This clone has a count of ten or more. This chain uses TRBV7-6 with TRBJ1-5, with 8 bases fitting TRBD1. With 3 bases clipped from V and 9 bases from J, the junction kept 4 bases outside the gene matches. This CDR3 has 13 residues. The germline V gene encodes CDR1 SGHVS and CDR2 FNYEAQ. CDR3 bases: TGTGCCAGCAGCTTGGGACAGGATCGGCCCCAGCATTTT. As protein: CASSLGQDRPQHF.

This sequence joins TRBV10-3 and TRBJ1-1; D is unclear. Trimming left V 4 bases short and J 4 bases short, with 13 bases between. Looked up from germline, CDR1 is ENHRY and CDR2 is SYGVKD. The CDR3 spans 14 residues. The chain's CDR3 is CAISGVHTGTEAFF. The CDR3 nucleotides read TGTGCCATCAGTGGGGTTCACACGGGCACTGAAGCTTTCTTT.

This chain links TRBV5-1 with TRBJ2-1; either TRBD1 or TRBD2 may supply D (5 bases each). Germline V gene data show CDR1 as SGHRS and CDR2 as YFSETQ. The CDR3 totals 14 residues. V lost 3 bases and J 6 bases, leaving 13 bases between the germline ends. The CDR3: CASSSRGIGNEQFF. CDR3 in DNA: TGCGCCAGCAGCTCGAGGGGCATTGGCAATGAGCAGTTCTTC.

The chain combines TRBV15 with TRBJ1-5; D remains unclear. Germline assignment: CDR1 LNHNV and CDR2 YYDKDF (reference sequence). The ends were cut back, 2 bases at V and 6 bases at J, with 8 bases in the middle. The CDR3 is made up of 13 amino acids. The CDR3 DNA reads as TGTGCCACCAGCAGATCCTTGGGTCAGCCCCAGCATTTT. It encodes CATSRSLGQPQHF.

This CDR3 reads CASSPQSNTEAFF. The CDR3 nucleotides are TGTGCCAGCTCACCGCAATCGAACACTGAAGCTTTCTTT. V gene TRBV18 combines with J gene TRBJ1-1, with no clear D. There are 13 residues in the CDR3. CDR1 KGHSH and CDR2 LQKENI come from the germline V gene. The germline V and J ends were trimmed by 3 bases and 1 base, with 6 bases remaining between them.

This clone occurred once. The chain uses TRBV29-1 and TRBJ2-3, with D unresolved. The CDR3 sequence is 10 residues long. From germline, CDR1 is SQVTM and CDR2 ANQGSEA. Trimming removed 6 bases from V and 1 base from J, with 2 bases in between. As DNA, the CDR3 is TGCAGCGTCCGCACAGATACGCAGTATTTT. As protein: CSVRTDTQYF.

This clone turned up a few times. The rearrangement links TRBV6-6 to TRBJ2-5, with 8 bases identical to TRBD2. Germline V gene sequence: CDR1 MNHNY, CDR2 SVGAGI (reference sequence). The CDR3 contains 15 residues. The V gene end was trimmed by 7 bases and the J gene end by 5 bases; junction bases not matched to a gene: 12. For the CDR3, the DNA is TGTGCCAGCAATAAAGGAGCGGGAGTCGGGGAGACCCAGTACTTC. It encodes CASNKGAGVGETQYF.

This clone came up once. The chain combines TRBV11-1 with TRBJ2-3, with 7 bases aligning to TRBD2. Germline values: CDR1 SGHAT, CDR2 FQDESV (reference sequence). The CDR3 length is 14 residues. J lost 2 bases, V lost 7 bases, and 6 bases had no gene match. The CDR3 here is CASKPGLTTDTQYF. The CDR3 coding sequence is TGTGCCAGCAAGCCGGGACTAACCACAGATACGCAGTATTTT. Drawing the rest from reference TRBV11-1 and TRBJ2-3, the complete variable domain is EAEVAQSPRYKITEKSQAVAFWCDPISGHATLYWYRQILGQGPELLVQFQDESVVDDSQLPKDRFSAERLKGVDSTLKIQPAELGDSAMYLCASKPGLTTDTQYFGPGTRLTVL.

This clone was detected a few times. This same CDR3 is encoded by further DNA sequences in the sample. J is TRBJ2-7 and V is TRBV19, with D possibly being TRBD1 (5 bases). V was clipped by 4 bases and J by 2 bases, with 12 bases between them. The CDR3 covers 14 residues. The germline V gene encodes CDR1 LNHDA and CDR2 SQIVND (reference sequence). CDR3 sequence: CASSRGRPPYEQYF. CDR3 coding DNA: TGTGCCAGTAGTAGGGGCAGGCCTCCCTACGAGCAGTACTTC.

This chain links TRBV18 with TRBJ2-7, with a possible D match to TRBD2 (6 bases). The CDR3 extends over 14 amino acids. Trimming removed 3 bases from V and 3 bases from J, with 12 bases in between. From germline, CDR1 is KGHSH and CDR2 LQKENI. The DNA of the CDR3 is TGTGCCAGCTCACCGGGACTCCAGAACTACGAGCAGTACTTC. Translated: CASSPGLQNYEQYF.

Turning to this clone: A read error may account for a junction end that differs from germline. The J gene is TRBJ1-5, the V gene TRBV2, with 12 bases matching TRBD1. CDR3 size: 16 residues. The germline V gene has CDR1 SNHLY and CDR2 FYNNEI. The CDR3 DNA is TGTGCCAGCAGCCTAACCGGGACAGGGGGCAAACAGCCCCAGCATTTT. It translates to CASSLTGTGGKQPQHF.